These T cell receptor beta chains were read from a single sample in a study of cytomegalovirus exposure and HLA in healthy donors. TCRdb keeps only in-frame clones here, not all; method: immunoSEQ multiplex PCR. The sample records approximately 270,000 clones, 86% being singletons. Material: PBMCs. All receptors derive from a woman aged 18-30 years in good health and CMV-seronegative. Each CDR3 is given with its conserved first and last residue. D genes are given only for firm matches. The size entry is marked missing in some rows and otherwise reads once, few, many or a size class.

V	size	D	J	CDR3	DNA
TRBV7-9	NA	NA	TRBJ1-1	CASSFVLMNTEAFF	TGTGCCAGCAGCTTCGTATTAATGAACACTGAAGCTTTCTTT
TRBV11-2	NA	TRBD2	TRBJ2-7	CASSLRASGSQDEQYF	TGTGCCAGCAGCCTACGGGCTAGCGGGAGTCAGGACGAGCAGTACTTC
TRBV19	NA	TRBD1	TRBJ1-5	CASREGATGQPQHF	TGTGCCAGTAGGGAGGGGGCTACGGGTCAGCCCCAGCATTTT
TRBV5-4	once	NA	TRBJ2-3	CASSHRARGNTDTQYF	TGTGCCAGCAGCCATAGGGCAAGGGGGAACACAGATACGCAGTATTTT
TRBV7-9	once	TRBD1	TRBJ2-2	CASSPRQGAGELFF	TGTGCCAGCAGCCCCCGACAGGGAGCCGGGGAGCTGTTTTTT
TRBV5-6	few	NA	TRBJ1-3	CASSPESRGNTIYF	TGTGCCAGCAGCCCCGAATCTCGGGGAAACACCATATATTTT
TRBV7-9	NA	NA	TRBJ1-6	CASSFPGNSPLHF	TGTGCCAGCAGCTTCCCAGGGAATTCACCCCTCCACTTT
TRBV5-1	NA	TRBD1	TRBJ1-1	CASRGQGDTEAFF	TGCGCCAGCCGCGGACAGGGCGACACTGAAGCTTTCTTT
TRBV7-9	NA	NA	TRBJ1-4	CASSPEGEGKLFF	TGTGCCAGCAGCCCAGAGGGGGAGGGTAAACTGTTTTTT
TRBV4-3	NA	NA	TRBJ2-6	CASSQGVGTGANVLTF	TGCGCCAGCAGCCAAGGGGTGGGGACAGGGGCCAACGTCCTGACTTTC
TRBV27	once	TRBD1	TRBJ1-4	CASSIQGRPKEKLFF	TGTGCCAGCAGTATACAGGGGCGCCCGAAGGAAAAACTGTTTTTT
TRBV28	NA	NA	TRBJ2-3	CASTLVPRDTQYF	TGTGCCAGCACCCTCGTCCCGCGGGATACGCAGTATTTT
TRBV27	NA	NA	TRBJ2-7	CASSYRATYEQYF	TGTGCCAGCAGTTACAGGGCTACGTACGAGCAGTACTTC
TRBV27	NA	NA	TRBJ2-7	CASSLRGRTVDEQYF	TGTGCCAGCAGTTTGAGGGGGAGAACAGTGGACGAGCAGTACTTC
TRBV29-1	NA	TRBD1	TRBJ2-1	CSVDRSGGFSYNEQFF	TGCAGCGTTGATAGGTCAGGGGGCTTCTCCTACAATGAGCAGTTCTTC
TRBV28	NA	NA	TRBJ1-2	CASTVAQENYGYTF	TGTGCCAGCACCGTTGCGCAGGAAAACTATGGCTACACCTTC
TRBV2	NA	TRBD2	TRBJ2-1	CASRRTSGGNNEQFF	TGTGCCAGCAGGAGGACTAGCGGAGGGAACAATGAGCAGTTCTTC
TRBV6-5	NA	NA	TRBJ1-6	CASRQYNSPLHF	TGTGCCAGCAGGCAGTATAATTCACCCCTCCACTTT
TRBV28	NA	NA	TRBJ2-7	CASSHQGSYEQYF	TGTGCCAGCAGCCATCAGGGTTCCTACGAGCAGTACTTC
TRBV28	NA	TRBD1	TRBJ1-5	CASSDHRGTENQPQHF	TGTGCCAGCAGTGACCACAGGGGAACGGAAAATCAGCCCCAGCATTTT
TRBV11-3	NA	NA	TRBJ2-2	CASSSDSTGELFF	TGTGCCAGCAGCTCGGACAGTACCGGGGAGCTGTTTTTT